A selection of T cell receptor beta chains follows, all from one sample in a study of CD8 T cells in ankylosing spondylitis. Each CDR3 protein gets one entry after TCRdb re-called the 5' RACE reads with MiXCR. The sample has 150,000 to 250,000 distinct CDR3 sequences, roughly 13% seen once. Sequenced sample: blood, either unsorted or a sorted T cell fraction (not recorded which). All receptors come from a male donor with ankylosing spondylitis or in good health (not recorded which). The CDR3 runs from the conserved cysteine through the conserved F or W. A D gene is named only where the DNA matches it firmly. Expanded clones get a size class; other rows say once, few or many, or leave the size out.

j_call v_call clone_size d_call cdr3_aa cdr3_nt
TRBJ2-1 TRBV11-2 NA TRBD2 CASSLRLTSVDNEQFF TGTGCCAGCAGCTTAAGACTGACTAGCGTAGACAATGAGCAGTTCTTC
TRBJ2-1 TRBV7-8 NA NA CASSRSRVSEYNEQFF TGTGCCAGCAGCCGTTCAAGAGTGTCAGAGTACAATGAGCAGTTCTTC
TRBJ2-1 TRBV11-2 few TRBD2 CASSIWEGPYNEQFF TGTGCCAGCAGTATTTGGGAGGGGCCCTACAATGAGCAGTTCTTC
TRBJ2-3 TRBV7-9 many NA CASSPSETDTQYF TGTGCCAGCAGCCCATCAGAGACAGATACGCAGTATTTT
TRBJ2-7 TRBV6-1 few NA CASSEFGESSYEQYF TGTGCCAGCAGTGAATTTGGGGAGAGCTCCTACGAGCAGTACTTC
TRBJ2-1 TRBV27 NA NA CASSLRQSYNNEQFF TGTGCCAGCAGTTTAAGGCAGTCCTATAACAATGAGCAGTTCTTC
TRBJ1-5 TRBV18 NA NA CASSPFKGFNQPQHF TGTGCCAGCTCACCTTTTAAGGGGTTCAATCAGCCCCAGCATTTT
TRBJ2-1 TRBV12-3/TRBV12-4 NA TRBD2 CASSSEGLAGYNEQFF TGTGCCAGCAGTTCAGAGGGACTAGCGGGTTACAATGAGCAGTTCTTC
TRBJ2-1 TRBV6-5 NA TRBD2 CASSYSMRGEGFF TGTGCCAGCAGTTACTCGATGCGGGGGGAGGGGTTCTTC
TRBJ2-2 TRBV4-1 NA NA CASSQPQGEAGELFF TGCGCCAGCAGCCAGCCCCAGGGAGAGGCCGGGGAGCTGTTTTTT
TRBJ2-7 TRBV12-3/TRBV12-4 NA NA CASSFSTWEQYF TGTGCCAGCAGTTTCTCGACTTGGGAGCAGTACTTC
TRBJ2-1 TRBV5-6 many TRBD2 CASSLRGGLDEQFF TGTGCCAGCAGCTTGCGGGGGGGCCTGGATGAGCAGTTCTTC
TRBJ2-7 TRBV11-2 few TRBD1 CASSLTPQGAYEQYF TGTGCCAGCAGCTTAACCCCTCAGGGGGCCTACGAGCAGTACTTC
TRBJ1-5 TRBV7-9 NA NA CASSLWVGGEQPQHF TGTGCCAGCAGCTTATGGGTTGGAGGAGAGCAGCCCCAGCATTTT
TRBJ2-5 TRBV7-9 many NA CASSPWAGGLQETQYF TGTGCCAGCAGCCCCTGGGCAGGCGGGTTACAAGAGACCCAGTACTTC
TRBJ2-7 TRBV4-1 NA TRBD2 CASSRTAGDYEQYF TGCGCCAGCAGCCGGACGGCGGGAGACTACGAGCAGTACTTC
TRBJ1-4 TRBV3-1 few NA CASSRGTVPNEKLFF TGTGCCAGCAGCAGGGGTACGGTACCCAATGAAAAACTGTTTTTT
TRBJ2-1 TRBV7-9 many TRBD2 CASSPSGLASYNEQFF TGTGCCAGCAGCCCCTCTGGACTAGCGAGCTACAATGAGCAGTTCTTC
TRBJ2-3 TRBV7-9 few TRBD2 CASSELARTTDTQYF TGTGCCAGCAGCGAACTAGCGCGCACCACAGATACGCAGTATTTT
TRBJ1-1 TRBV27 few NA CASRYGGPRTEAFF TGTGCCAGCAGGTACGGGGGGCCAAGGACTGAAGCTTTCTTT
TRBJ1-1 TRBV12-3/TRBV12-4 many TRBD1 CASSLPGGLNTEAFF TGTGCCAGCAGCCTTCCAGGGGGACTAAACACTGAAGCTTTCTTT
TRBJ2-1 TRBV27 many NA CASTQGRGRERDEQFF TGTGCCAGCACCCAGGGCCGGGGCAGGGAAAGGGATGAGCAGTTCTTC
TRBJ1-2 TRBV29-1 NA TRBD1 CSVEEGTGYGYTF TGCAGCGTTGAAGAGGGGACAGGGTATGGCTACACCTTC
TRBJ2-2 TRBV11-2 few NA CASSLAFGELFF TGTGCCAGCAGCTTAGCCTTCGGGGAGCTGTTTTTT
TRBJ2-4 TRBV2 few TRBD2 CASSVSGRVSKNIQYF TGTGCCAGCAGCGTGAGCGGGAGAGTCTCCAAAAACATTCAGTACTTC
TRBJ2-1 TRBV5-5 few NA CASSPPGRDEQFF TGTGCCAGCAGCCCCCCAGGGCGGGATGAGCAGTTCTTC
TRBJ2-7 TRBV7-9 few NA CASSVRLTPWEQYF TGTGCCAGCAGCGTAAGACTAACACCCTGGGAGCAGTACTTC
TRBJ2-1 TRBV28 few NA CASSLVRLAGPKQFF TGTGCCAGCAGTTTGGTACGACTGGCGGGGCCAAAGCAGTTCTTC
TRBJ2-7 TRBV12-5 few NA CASGLDPGGQYF TGTGCTAGTGGTTTGGACCCTGGGGGGCAGTACTTC
TRBJ2-7 TRBV2 few TRBD1 CASIPRGQGTYEQYF TGTGCCAGCATCCCGAGGGGACAGGGGACCTACGAGCAGTACTTC
TRBJ2-7 TRBV11-2 NA TRBD1 CASRGQGPLEQYF TGTGCCAGCAGGGGACAGGGACCCCTCGAGCAGTACTTC
TRBJ1-4 TRBV15 NA NA CATSSPAGPEPPEKLFF TGTGCCACCAGCAGTCCCGCAGGACCCGAACCTCCGGAAAAACTGTTTTTT
TRBJ1-2 TRBV12-3/TRBV12-4 NA NA CASSFGQHGITF TGTGCCAGCAGTTTCGGGCAACACGGGATCACCTTC
TRBJ2-2 TRBV29-1 many NA CSVDVDNLGGELFF TGCAGCGTTGACGTGGACAATCTCGGCGGGGAGCTGTTTTTT
TRBJ2-7 TRBV29-1 NA TRBD2 CSVEEGLAGVEQYF TGCAGCGTTGAAGAGGGACTAGCGGGAGTCGAGCAGTACTTC
TRBJ2-7 TRBV15 many TRBD1 CATSPDRGQYEQYF TGTGCCACCAGCCCCGACAGGGGACAGTACGAGCAGTACTTC
TRBJ1-1 TRBV4-2 many TRBD1 CASSQAPTGPQNTEAFF TGTGCCAGCAGCCAAGCCCCGACAGGGCCACAGAACACTGAAGCTTTCTTT
TRBJ1-1 TRBV20-1 medium-sized NA CSTKERDTEAFF TGCAGTACTAAGGAGAGAGACACTGAAGCTTTCTTT
TRBJ1-1 TRBV28 few TRBD1 CASSLWDRGAFF TGTGCCAGCAGTTTATGGGACAGGGGAGCTTTCTTT
TRBJ2-7 TRBV29-1 many NA CSVDRGVEQYF TGCAGCGTTGATAGGGGCGTAGAGCAGTACTTC
TRBJ2-1 TRBV29-1 few TRBD2 CSTRWREVYNEQFF TGCAGCACACGATGGCGGGAGGTCTACAATGAGCAGTTCTTC
TRBJ2-5 TRBV6-5 few TRBD1 CASSYGQGAETQYF TGTGCCAGCAGTTACGGACAGGGGGCTGAGACCCAGTACTTC